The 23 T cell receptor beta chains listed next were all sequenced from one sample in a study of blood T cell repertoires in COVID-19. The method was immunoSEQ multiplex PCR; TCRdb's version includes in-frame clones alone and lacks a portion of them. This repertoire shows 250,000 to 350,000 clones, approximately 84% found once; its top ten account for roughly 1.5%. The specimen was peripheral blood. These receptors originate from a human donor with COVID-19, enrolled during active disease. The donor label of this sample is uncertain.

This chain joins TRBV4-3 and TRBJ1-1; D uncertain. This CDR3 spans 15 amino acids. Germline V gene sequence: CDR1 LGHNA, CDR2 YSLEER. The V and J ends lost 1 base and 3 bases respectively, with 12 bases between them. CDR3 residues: CASSQAGRQYTEAFF. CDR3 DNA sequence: TGCGCCAGCAGCCAAGCCGGCAGGCAGTACACTGAAGCTTTCTTT.

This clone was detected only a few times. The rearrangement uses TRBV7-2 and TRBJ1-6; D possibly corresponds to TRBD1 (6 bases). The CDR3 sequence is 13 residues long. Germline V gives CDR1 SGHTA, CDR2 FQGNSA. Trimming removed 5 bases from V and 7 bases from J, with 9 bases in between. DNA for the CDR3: TGTGCCAGCAGCACAGGGACAAATTCACCCCTCCACTTT. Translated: CASSTGTNSPLHF.

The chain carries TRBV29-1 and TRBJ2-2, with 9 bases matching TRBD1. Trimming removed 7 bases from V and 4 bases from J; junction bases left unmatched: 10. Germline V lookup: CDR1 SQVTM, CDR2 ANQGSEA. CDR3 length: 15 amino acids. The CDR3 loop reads CSASDRGVGTGELFF. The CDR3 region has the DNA TGCAGCGCCTCGGACAGGGGAGTCGGCACCGGGGAGCTGTTTTTT.

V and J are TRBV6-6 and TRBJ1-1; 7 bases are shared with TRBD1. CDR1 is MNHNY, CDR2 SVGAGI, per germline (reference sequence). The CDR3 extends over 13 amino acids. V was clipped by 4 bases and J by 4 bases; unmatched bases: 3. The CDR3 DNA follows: TGTGCCAGCAGTTTAACAGGGGCCACTGAAGCTTTCTTT. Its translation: CASSLTGATEAFF.

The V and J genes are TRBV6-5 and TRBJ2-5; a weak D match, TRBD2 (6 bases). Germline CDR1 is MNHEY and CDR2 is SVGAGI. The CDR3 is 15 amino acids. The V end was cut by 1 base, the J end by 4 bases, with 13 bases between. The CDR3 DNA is TGTGCCAGCAGTTACTATATGCAGGGAGGAGAGACCCAGTACTTC. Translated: CASSYYMQGGETQYF.

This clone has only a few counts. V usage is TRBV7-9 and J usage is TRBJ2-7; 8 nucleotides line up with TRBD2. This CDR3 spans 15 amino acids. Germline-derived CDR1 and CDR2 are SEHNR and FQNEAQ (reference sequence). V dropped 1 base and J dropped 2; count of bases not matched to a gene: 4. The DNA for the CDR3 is TGTGCCAGCAGCTTAGGGCGGGGGGATACCTACGAGCAGTACTTC. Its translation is CASSLGRGDTYEQYF. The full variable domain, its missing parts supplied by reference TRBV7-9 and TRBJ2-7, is DTGVSQNPRHKITKRGQNVTFRCDPISEHNRLYWYRQTLGQGPEFLTYFQNEAQLEKSRLLSDRFSAERPKGSFSTLEIQRTEQGDSAMYLCASSLGRGDTYEQYFGPGTRLTVT.

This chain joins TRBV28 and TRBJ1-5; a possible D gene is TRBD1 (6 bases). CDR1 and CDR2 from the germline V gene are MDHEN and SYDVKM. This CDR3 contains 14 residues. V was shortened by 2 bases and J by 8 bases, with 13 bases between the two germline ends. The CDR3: CASSLQQGRKPQHF. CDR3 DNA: TGTGCCAGCAGTTTACAACAGGGTAGGAAGCCCCAGCATTTT. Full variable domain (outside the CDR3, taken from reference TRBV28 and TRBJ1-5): DVKVTQSSRYLVKRTGEKVFLECVQDMDHENMFWYRQDPGLGLRLIYFSYDVKMKEKGDIPEGYSVSREKKERFSLILESASTNQTSMYLCASSLQQGRKPQHFGDGTRLSIL.

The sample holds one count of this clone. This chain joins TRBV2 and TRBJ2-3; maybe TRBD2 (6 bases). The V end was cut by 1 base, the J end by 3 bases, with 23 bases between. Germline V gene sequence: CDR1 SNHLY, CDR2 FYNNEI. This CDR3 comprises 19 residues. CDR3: CASSEDGSGDPLSTDTQYF. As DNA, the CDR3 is TGTGCCAGCAGTGAAGATGGATCGGGGGATCCCCTTTCGACAGATACGCAGTATTTT.

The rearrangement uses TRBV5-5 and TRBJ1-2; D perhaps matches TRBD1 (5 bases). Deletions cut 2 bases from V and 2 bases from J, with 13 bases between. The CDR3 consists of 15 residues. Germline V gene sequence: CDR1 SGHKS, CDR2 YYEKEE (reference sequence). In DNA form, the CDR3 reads TGTGCCAGCAGCTTCCCCGGGCGGGACAACTATGGCTACACCTTC. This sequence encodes CASSFPGRDNYGYTF.

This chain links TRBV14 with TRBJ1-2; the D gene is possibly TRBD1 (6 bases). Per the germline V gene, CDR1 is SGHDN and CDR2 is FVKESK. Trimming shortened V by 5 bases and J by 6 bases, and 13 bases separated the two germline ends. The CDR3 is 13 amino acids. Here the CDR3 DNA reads TGTGCCAGCAGCTACCGGGACATAAATGGCTACACCTTC. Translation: CASSYRDINGYTF.

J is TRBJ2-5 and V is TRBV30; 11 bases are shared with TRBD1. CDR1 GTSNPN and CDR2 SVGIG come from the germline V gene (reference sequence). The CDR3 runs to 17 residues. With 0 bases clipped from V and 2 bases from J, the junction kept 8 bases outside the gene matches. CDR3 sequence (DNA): TGTGCCTGGAGTGTAGTGCTAGGGACAGGGGGTCAAGAGACCCAGTACTTC. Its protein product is CAWSVVLGTGGQETQYF.

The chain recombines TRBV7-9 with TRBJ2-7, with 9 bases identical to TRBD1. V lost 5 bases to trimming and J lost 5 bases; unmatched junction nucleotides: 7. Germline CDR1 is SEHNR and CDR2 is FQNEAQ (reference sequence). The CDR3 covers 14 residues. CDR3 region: CASSQGDRAHEQYF. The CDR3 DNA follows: TGTGCCAGCAGCCAGGGGGACAGGGCCCACGAGCAGTACTTC. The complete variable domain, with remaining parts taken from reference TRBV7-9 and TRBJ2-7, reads DTGVSQNPRHKITKRGQNVTFRCDPISEHNRLYWYRQTLGQGPEFLTYFQNEAQLEKSRLLSDRFSAERPKGSFSTLEIQRTEQGDSAMYLCASSQGDRAHEQYFGPGTRLTVT.

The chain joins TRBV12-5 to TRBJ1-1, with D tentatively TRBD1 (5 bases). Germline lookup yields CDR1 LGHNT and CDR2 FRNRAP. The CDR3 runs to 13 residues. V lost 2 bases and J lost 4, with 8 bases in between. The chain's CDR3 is CASGLFGGTEAFF. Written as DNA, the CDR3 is TGTGCTAGTGGTTTGTTCGGGGGCACTGAAGCTTTCTTT.

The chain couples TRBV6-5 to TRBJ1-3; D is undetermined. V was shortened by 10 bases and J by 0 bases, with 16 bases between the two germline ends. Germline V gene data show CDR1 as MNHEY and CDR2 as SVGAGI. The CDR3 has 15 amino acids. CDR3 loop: CATCPRGYSGNTIYF. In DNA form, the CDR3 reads TGTGCCACCTGTCCCCGCGGCTACTCTGGAAACACCATATATTTT.

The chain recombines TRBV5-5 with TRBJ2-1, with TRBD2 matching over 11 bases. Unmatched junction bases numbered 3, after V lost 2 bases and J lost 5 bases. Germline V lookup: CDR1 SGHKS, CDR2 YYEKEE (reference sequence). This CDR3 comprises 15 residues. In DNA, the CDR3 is TGTGCCAGCAGCTTACTAGCGGGAGTAGACAATGAGCAGTTCTTC. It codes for CASSLLAGVDNEQFF.

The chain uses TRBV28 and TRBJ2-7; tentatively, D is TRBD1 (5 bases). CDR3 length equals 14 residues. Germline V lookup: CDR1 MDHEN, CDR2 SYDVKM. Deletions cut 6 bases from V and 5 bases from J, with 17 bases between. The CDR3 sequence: CASRHPRQSDEQYF. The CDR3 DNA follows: TGTGCCAGCAGACACCCCCGACAGTCAGACGAGCAGTACTTC.

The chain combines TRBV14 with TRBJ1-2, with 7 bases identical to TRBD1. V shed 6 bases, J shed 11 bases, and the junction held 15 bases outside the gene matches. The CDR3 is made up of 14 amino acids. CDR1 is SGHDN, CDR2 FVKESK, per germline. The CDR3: CASSPDRGGLGYTF. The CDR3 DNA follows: TGTGCCAGCAGTCCAGACAGAGGGGGCCTCGGTTACACCTTC.

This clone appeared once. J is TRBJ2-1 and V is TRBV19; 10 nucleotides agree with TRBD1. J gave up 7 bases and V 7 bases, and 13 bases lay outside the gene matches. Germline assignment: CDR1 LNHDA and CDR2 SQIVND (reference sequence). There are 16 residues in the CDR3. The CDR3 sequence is CASTTYEGQGFNEQFF. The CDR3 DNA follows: TGTGCCAGTACCACATATGAGGGACAGGGGTTTAATGAGCAGTTCTTC.

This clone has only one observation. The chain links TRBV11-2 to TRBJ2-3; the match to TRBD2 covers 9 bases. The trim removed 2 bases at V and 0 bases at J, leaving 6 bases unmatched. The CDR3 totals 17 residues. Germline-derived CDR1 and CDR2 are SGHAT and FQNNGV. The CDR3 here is CASSLSRTSASTDTQYF. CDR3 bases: TGTGCCAGCAGCTTATCGCGGACTAGCGCTAGCACAGATACGCAGTATTTT.

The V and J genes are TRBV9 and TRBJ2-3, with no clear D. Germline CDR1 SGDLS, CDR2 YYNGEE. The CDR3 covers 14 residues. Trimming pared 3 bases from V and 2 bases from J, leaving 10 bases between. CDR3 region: CASSGADITDTQYF. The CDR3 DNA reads TGTGCCAGCAGCGGGGCAGATATCACAGATACGCAGTATTTT.

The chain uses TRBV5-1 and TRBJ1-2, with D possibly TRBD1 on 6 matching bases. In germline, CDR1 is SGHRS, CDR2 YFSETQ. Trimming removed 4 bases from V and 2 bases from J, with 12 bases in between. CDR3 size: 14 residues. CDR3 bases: TGCGCCAGCAGCCGACAGGACGGCAACTATGGCTACACCTTC. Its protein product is CASSRQDGNYGYTF.

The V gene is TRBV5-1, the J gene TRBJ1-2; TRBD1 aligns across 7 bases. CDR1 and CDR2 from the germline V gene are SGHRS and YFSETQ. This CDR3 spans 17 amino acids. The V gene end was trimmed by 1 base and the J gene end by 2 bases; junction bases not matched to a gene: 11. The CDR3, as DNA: TGCGCCAGCAGCTTGTTACAGGGGAAAACGGGAAACTATGGCTACACCTTC. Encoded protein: CASSLLQGKTGNYGYTF.

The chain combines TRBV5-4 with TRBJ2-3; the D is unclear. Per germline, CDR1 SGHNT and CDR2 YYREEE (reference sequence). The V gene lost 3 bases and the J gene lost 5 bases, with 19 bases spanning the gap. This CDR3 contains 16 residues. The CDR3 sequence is CASSSLVTQGVDTQYF. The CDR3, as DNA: TGTGCCAGCAGCTCACTCGTGACCCAAGGAGTAGATACGCAGTATTTT.